A selection of T cell receptor beta chains follows, all from one sample in a study of blood T cells in healthy people across ages. MiXCR was run by TCRdb on the 5' RACE reads, yielding one entry per CDR3 protein. The repertoire holds 1.5 million or so distinct CDR3 sequences, with 42% as singletons. Sequenced sample: blood. Receptors originate from a woman under 30 in good health. CDR3s include the opening cysteine and the closing phenylalanine or tryptophan. The D gene is left open where the match is weak. Not every row has a clone size; where given, it reads once, few, many or a size class.

abundance	v_gene	j_gene	d_gene	CDR3aa	CDR3nt
NA	TRBV11-2	TRBJ1-2	NA	CASSLAGIYGYTF	TGTGCCAGCAGCTTGGCTGGGATCTATGGCTACACCTTC
many	TRBV12-3/TRBV12-4	TRBJ2-7	NA	CASSLMAEQYF	TGTGCCAGCAGTTTGATGGCCGAGCAGTACTTC
few	TRBV10-3	TRBJ2-7	NA	CAISEPTLTYEQYF	TGTGCCATCAGTGAGCCTACCCTGACCTACGAGCAGTACTTC
NA	TRBV18	TRBJ1-2	NA	CANSPDGYYGYTF	TGTGCCAACTCACCCGACGGCTACTATGGCTACACCTTC
few	TRBV6-5	TRBJ1-6	NA	CASSYSTGNSPLHF	TGTGCCAGCAGTTACTCGACGGGTAATTCACCCCTCCACTTT
NA	TRBV3-1	TRBJ2-1	NA	CASSQGGGRGEQFF	TGTGCCAGCAGCCAAGGAGGGGGACGGGGTGAGCAGTTCTTC
NA	TRBV20-1	TRBJ2-1	NA	CSAPRDDEQFF	TGCAGTGCGCCCAGGGACGATGAGCAGTTCTTC
many	TRBV7-9	TRBJ2-1	NA	CASSLGGYEQFF	TGTGCCAGCAGCTTAGGTGGATATGAGCAGTTCTTC
few	TRBV5-1	TRBJ1-1	NA	CASTQGQGYTEAFF	TGCGCCAGCACCCAGGGCCAGGGATATACTGAAGCTTTCTTT
few	TRBV5-6	TRBJ2-3	TRBD2	CASTPQGILAGGPADTQYF	TGTGCCAGCACCCCCCAGGGGATTTTAGCGGGAGGGCCCGCAGATACGCAGTATTTT
NA	TRBV10-2	TRBJ1-1	TRBD1	CASNEEGALEAFF	TGCGCCAGCAACGAGGAGGGGGCCCTTGAAGCTTTCTTT
NA	TRBV18	TRBJ2-5	NA	CVSSPEETQYF	TGTGTCAGCTCACCAGAGGAGACCCAGTACTTC
NA	TRBV15	TRBJ2-7	TRBD2	CATSRDRLAGAYEQYF	TGTGCCACCAGCAGAGATAGGCTAGCGGGAGCATACGAGCAGTACTTC
once	TRBV7-6	TRBJ2-1	TRBD1	CTSSPGTGLFF	TGTACCAGCAGCCCCGGGACAGGGCTGTTCTTC
NA	TRBV6-2/TRBV6-3	TRBJ2-1	TRBD1	CASSYNVRVDRGAYNEQFF	TGTGCCAGCAGTTACAACGTGCGGGTAGACAGGGGGGCCTACAATGAGCAGTTCTTC
few	TRBV10-3	TRBJ2-3	NA	CAISETTSLGTDTQYF	TGTGCCATCAGTGAAACAACTAGCTTGGGCACAGATACGCAGTATTTT
once	TRBV6-5	TRBJ1-1	NA	CASRGGNEAFF	TGTGCCAGCAGAGGAGGGAATGAAGCTTTCTTT
NA	TRBV20-1	TRBJ1-4	NA	CSARERGANEKLFF	TGCAGTGCCAGAGAACGGGGGGCTAATGAAAAACTGTTTTTT
few	TRBV20-1	TRBJ2-7	NA	CSAEDLSYEQYF	TGCAGTGCTGAGGACCTATCCTACGAGCAGTACTTC
NA	TRBV7-2	TRBJ2-1	TRBD2	CASSLVGTSVNEQFF	TGTGCCAGCAGCTTAGTCGGGACTAGCGTCAATGAGCAGTTCTTC
NA	TRBV12-3/TRBV12-4	TRBJ1-2	NA	CASSFRSNYGYTF	TGTGCCAGCAGTTTCAGGAGTAACTATGGCTACACCTTC
NA	TRBV18	TRBJ2-3	TRBD2	CASSPRTSGDTDTQYF	TGTGCCAGCTCACCACGGACTAGCGGGGACACAGATACGCAGTATTTT
NA	TRBV6-1	TRBJ1-4	NA	CASSEGTAALGPLEKLFF	TGTGCCAGCAGTGAAGGGACAGCAGCGTTGGGGCCTCTGGAAAAACTGTTTTTT
few	TRBV2	TRBJ2-3	NA	CASFQGYSTDTQYF	TGTGCCAGCTTTCAGGGGTACAGCACAGATACGCAGTATTTT
NA	TRBV12-3/TRBV12-4	TRBJ2-1	TRBD2	CASSLQILSAGPPYNEQFF	TGTGCCAGCAGTTTACAAATCCTGTCAGCGGGGCCGCCTTACAATGAGCAGTTCTTC
NA	TRBV20-1	TRBJ2-2	TRBD2	CSARVWGGVGELFF	TGCAGTGCTAGAGTCTGGGGAGGGGTCGGGGAGCTGTTTTTT
NA	TRBV4-1	TRBJ2-5	TRBD2	CASSQDAGGSYNEQYF	TGCGCCAGCAGCCAAGATGCGGGGGGCTCCTACAATGAGCAGTACTTC
NA	TRBV5-5	TRBJ2-1	NA	CASSHPPDQGWQETQFF	TGTGCCAGCAGCCATCCCCCTGACCAGGGGTGGCAAGAGACCCAGTTCTTC
NA	TRBV18	TRBJ2-1	TRBD1	CASSPPGQGRNEQFF	TGTGCCAGCTCACCACCGGGACAGGGGAGAAATGAGCAGTTCTTC
few	TRBV7-2	TRBJ2-5	NA	CASRRQTQETQYF	TGTGCCAGCAGGCGACAGACCCAAGAGACCCAGTACTTC
NA	TRBV3-1	TRBJ2-4	NA	CASSPGTATEQYF	TGTGCCAGCAGCCCCGGGACGGCTACGGAGCAGTACTTC
few	TRBV29-1	TRBJ1-1	TRBD1	CSGKGTGPTEAFF	TGCAGCGGCAAAGGGACAGGGCCCACTGAAGCTTTCTTT
few	TRBV4-1	TRBJ1-2	TRBD1	CASSPRQGAEGYGYTF	TGCGCCAGCAGCCCCCGACAGGGGGCTGAGGGCTATGGCTACACCTTC
few	TRBV5-1	TRBJ1-5	NA	CASSPKLRGNQPQHF	TGCGCCAGCAGCCCAAAACTCCGGGGGAATCAGCCCCAGCATTTT
NA	TRBV6-2/TRBV6-3	TRBJ2-2	NA	CASREQLASGELFF	TGTGCCAGCAGAGAACAACTAGCTTCCGGGGAGCTGTTTTTT
NA	TRBV6-1	TRBJ1-6	TRBD1	CASSETGGQGGSPLHF	TGTGCCAGCAGTGAGACTGGTGGACAGGGAGGTTCACCCCTCCACTTT